This T cell receptor beta chain comes out of a study of T cells after yellow fever vaccination. Germline CDR1 is SGHRS and CDR2 is YFSETQ. The CDR3 extends over 14 amino acids. V lost 2 bases, J lost 1 base, and 9 bases lay in between. UMIs were added to TCR cDNA along with a universal primer site when it was made by 5'RACE template switching. TCRdb recomputed calls from the 5' RACE reads with MiXCR, one row per CDR3 protein. The table includes 500,000 to 650,000 distinct CDR3 sequences, about a sixth detected once. This chain links TRBV5-1 with TRBJ1-1; no clear D. The material was PBMCs, obtained 5 days after the first yellow fever vaccination. The source is a man between 18 and 35 years old who received the YFV17D yellow fever vaccine. The CDR3 coding sequence is TGCGCCAGCAGCTTTCAGATAGGGAACACTGAAGCTTTCTTT. Protein: CASSFQIGNTEAFF.